A selection of T cell receptor beta chains follows, all from one sample in a study of blood T cell repertoires in COVID-19. Profiling relied on immunoSEQ multiplex PCR, and the TCRdb table lists in-frame clones only, not all of them. The sample has 240,000 or so clones, 70% to 90% seen once. The specimen sequenced was PBMCs or T cells enriched from blood (not recorded which). The source is a man aged 45-60 years who had been exposed to COVID-19. Both conserved end residues are part of each CDR3. Fields, in order: V gene, clone size, J gene, D gene, CDR3 protein, CDR3 DNA. The D gene is left open where the match is weak. Clone size, where shown, is once, few, many, or a class for clones that have expanded.

V: TRBV5-1; size: -; J: TRBJ1-2; D: -; CDR3: CASSLPAGVGYGYTF; DNA: TGCGCCAGCAGCTTACCGGCAGGGGTGGGCTATGGCTACACCTTC
V: TRBV6-5; size: -; J: TRBJ1-2; D: -; CDR3: CASSYTPDRSYGYTF; DNA: TGTGCCAGCAGTTACACCCCCGACAGGAGCTATGGCTACACCTTC
V: TRBV24-1; size: -; J: TRBJ1-5; D: TRBD1; CDR3: CATSVGDRGNQPQHF; DNA: TGTGCCACCAGTGTTGGGGACAGGGGTAATCAGCCCCAGCATTTT
V: TRBV6-4; size: -; J: TRBJ2-3; D: TRBD2; CDR3: CASSVTSGSLDTQYF; DNA: TGTGCCAGCAGTGTCACTAGCGGGAGTCTGGATACGCAGTATTTT
V: TRBV27; size: -; J: TRBJ1-4; D: -; CDR3: CASSLFGGRQEKLFF; DNA: TGTGCCAGCAGTTTATTCGGGGGGCGTCAGGAAAAACTGTTTTTT
V: TRBV7-2; size: -; J: TRBJ2-3; D: -; CDR3: CASRGAQRDTQYF; DNA: TGTGCCAGCAGGGGGGCTCAGAGGGATACGCAGTATTTT
V: TRBV6-5; size: once; J: TRBJ2-5; D: -; CDR3: CASSLLARETQYF; DNA: TGTGCCAGCAGTTTACTAGCAAGGGAGACCCAGTACTTC
V: TRBV5-1; size: -; J: TRBJ2-2; D: -; CDR3: CASHFLANLNTGELFF; DNA: TGCGCCAGTCACTTTCTAGCCAACCTGAACACCGGGGAGCTGTTTTTT
V: TRBV5-5; size: -; J: TRBJ1-5; D: TRBD1; CDR3: CASSLGQGAHQPQHF; DNA: TGTGCCAGCAGCTTGGGACAGGGGGCACATCAGCCCCAGCATTTT
V: TRBV19; size: -; J: TRBJ1-2; D: TRBD1; CDR3: CASSMGDRGYGYTF; DNA: TGTGCCAGTAGTATGGGGGACAGGGGCTATGGCTACACCTTC
V: TRBV29-1; size: -; J: TRBJ2-1; D: -; CDR3: CSVGQASSYNEQFF; DNA: TGCAGCGTTGGACAGGCGAGCTCCTACAATGAGCAGTTCTTC
V: TRBV2; size: -; J: TRBJ1-1; D: -; CDR3: CASSEDSPSWTEAFF; DNA: TGTGCCAGCAGTGAGGACAGTCCCTCGTGGACTGAAGCTTTCTTT
V: TRBV6-4; size: -; J: TRBJ1-3; D: -; CDR3: CASSDSGRRGYSGNTIYF; DNA: TGTGCCAGCAGTGACTCTGGAAGGCGCGGGTACTCTGGAAACACCATATATTTT
V: TRBV9; size: -; J: TRBJ2-7; D: TRBD1; CDR3: CASSPTGVGYEQYF; DNA: TGTGCCAGCAGCCCGACAGGGGTCGGCTACGAGCAGTACTTC
V: TRBV19; size: -; J: TRBJ1-4; D: -; CDR3: CASSIVRSRDEKLFF; DNA: TGTGCCAGTAGTATAGTCCGGAGCAGGGATGAAAAACTGTTTTTT
V: TRBV5-1; size: -; J: TRBJ2-2; D: -; CDR3: CASNLGGTGELFF; DNA: TGCGCCAGCAACCTGGGGGGAACCGGGGAGCTGTTTTTT
V: TRBV9; size: -; J: TRBJ2-1; D: -; CDR3: CASSVGWDNYNEQFF; DNA: TGTGCCAGCAGCGTAGGGTGGGACAACTACAATGAGCAGTTCTTC
V: TRBV5-1; size: -; J: TRBJ2-1; D: -; CDR3: CASTLHSANTADEQFF; DNA: TGCGCCAGCACCTTGCATAGCGCCAACACGGCGGATGAGCAGTTCTTC
V: TRBV12-3/TRBV12-4; size: -; J: TRBJ1-1; D: -; CDR3: CASSPYTEAFF; DNA: TGTGCCAGCAGCCCTTACACTGAAGCTTTCTTT
V: TRBV18; size: once; J: TRBJ2-7; D: -; CDR3: CASSPLPAQDSYEQYF; DNA: TGTGCCAGCTCACCACTGCCCGCACAGGATTCCTACGAGCAGTACTTC
V: TRBV27; size: -; J: TRBJ1-2; D: -; CDR3: CASSLMGAPGSYGYTF; DNA: TGTGCCAGCAGTTTGATGGGGGCACCCGGTAGCTATGGCTACACCTTC
V: TRBV14; size: -; J: TRBJ1-1; D: -; CDR3: CASSHPPGAPEAFF; DNA: TGTGCCAGCAGCCACCCCCCAGGGGCCCCTGAAGCTTTCTTT
V: TRBV11-2; size: -; J: TRBJ2-2; D: -; CDR3: CASSLMVGRNTGELFF; DNA: TGTGCCAGCAGCTTAATGGTAGGGAGGAACACCGGGGAGCTGTTTTTT
V: TRBV4-1; size: -; J: TRBJ2-1; D: TRBD2; CDR3: CASSRITSGRLYEQFF; DNA: TGCGCCAGCAGCCGGATCACTAGCGGGAGGTTGTATGAGCAGTTCTTC
V: TRBV11-2; size: -; J: TRBJ1-2; D: -; CDR3: CASSTVRGGGYGYTF; DNA: TGTGCCAGCAGCACGGTGCGGGGAGGAGGCTATGGCTACACCTTC
V: TRBV7-9; size: -; J: TRBJ1-1; D: -; CDR3: CASSSGSTEAFF; DNA: TGTGCCAGCAGCTCCGGGAGCACTGAAGCTTTCTTT
V: TRBV9; size: -; J: TRBJ2-7; D: -; CDR3: CASSVGPRGAYEQYF; DNA: TGTGCCAGCAGCGTAGGTCCCAGGGGGGCCTACGAGCAGTACTTC
V: TRBV3-1/TRBV3-2; size: -; J: TRBJ2-3; D: TRBD2; CDR3: CASSQALAGGRDTQYF; DNA: TGTGCCAGCAGCCAAGCCCTAGCGGGAGGGAGGGATACGCAGTATTTT
V: TRBV29-1; size: once; J: TRBJ2-7; D: TRBD1; CDR3: CSVLSHGTGGSYEQYF; DNA: TGCAGTGTACTAAGTCACGGGACAGGGGGATCCTACGAGCAGTACTTC
V: TRBV5-1; size: -; J: TRBJ1-4; D: -; CDR3: CASSLAIRGSGEKLFF; DNA: TGCGCCAGCAGCTTGGCCATTCGGGGGTCGGGCGAAAAACTGTTTTTT
V: TRBV2; size: -; J: TRBJ2-1; D: TRBD2; CDR3: CASSVSGASYNEQFF; DNA: TGTGCCAGCAGTGTTAGCGGGGCCTCCTACAATGAGCAGTTCTTC
V: TRBV10-2; size: few; J: TRBJ1-1; D: -; CDR3: CASSGNVNTEAFF; DNA: TGCGCCAGCAGTGGTAATGTGAACACTGAAGCTTTCTTT
V: TRBV9; size: -; J: TRBJ2-3; D: TRBD2; CDR3: CASSVSGRAGASTDTQYF; DNA: TGTGCCAGCAGCGTTAGCGGGAGAGCCGGCGCTAGCACAGATACGCAGTATTTT
V: TRBV28; size: -; J: TRBJ1-5; D: -; CDR3: CASSLRPGFTLSNQPQHF; DNA: TGTGCCAGCAGTTTGCGCCCGGGTTTCACACTTAGCAATCAGCCCCAGCATTTT
V: TRBV29-1; size: -; J: TRBJ2-1; D: -; CDR3: CSVPGGRQFF; DNA: TGCAGCGTCCCCGGGGGGCGGCAGTTCTTC
V: TRBV28; size: -; J: TRBJ2-5; D: -; CDR3: CASSLSLAQETQYF; DNA: TGTGCCAGCAGTTTAAGTTTAGCTCAAGAGACCCAGTACTTC
V: TRBV6-5; size: -; J: TRBJ2-2; D: -; CDR3: CASSYSITRELFF; DNA: TGTGCCAGCAGTTACTCGATTACTCGGGAGCTGTTTTTT
V: TRBV13; size: -; J: TRBJ1-2; D: -; CDR3: CASSPPGSNDGYTF; DNA: TGTGCCAGCAGCCCGCCGGGTTCAAATGATGGCTACACCTTC
V: TRBV10-3; size: -; J: TRBJ1-4; D: TRBD1; CDR3: CATALGQGSEKLFF; DNA: TGTGCCACCGCGTTGGGACAGGGGAGTGAAAAACTGTTTTTT
V: TRBV6-5; size: -; J: TRBJ1-2; D: TRBD1; CDR3: CASRDTGEYGYTF; DNA: TGTGCCAGCAGGGACACAGGGGAGTATGGCTACACCTTC
V: TRBV6-1; size: -; J: TRBJ1-2; D: TRBD1; CDR3: CASSEWGQGNYGYTF; DNA: TGTGCCAGCAGTGAATGGGGACAGGGAAACTATGGCTACACCTTC
V: TRBV9; size: -; J: TRBJ2-2; D: -; CDR3: CASSSDVRSTGELFF; DNA: TGTGCCAGCAGCTCAGATGTCCGGAGCACCGGGGAGCTGTTTTTT
V: TRBV7-7; size: -; J: TRBJ2-6; D: -; CDR3: CASSLGGGLGANVLTF; DNA: TGTGCTAGCAGCTTAGGCGGCGGACTTGGGGCCAACGTCCTGACTTTC
V: TRBV7-2; size: once; J: TRBJ1-5; D: -; CDR3: CASGTFSNQPQHF; DNA: TGTGCCAGTGGGACTTTTTCTAATCAGCCCCAGCATTTT
V: TRBV11-3; size: -; J: TRBJ2-2; D: TRBD2; CDR3: CASSLKTRGATGELFF; DNA: TGTGCCAGCAGCTTAAAAACGCGGGGGGCCACCGGGGAGCTGTTTTTT
V: TRBV28; size: -; J: TRBJ2-7; D: -; CDR3: CASSPYHEQYF; DNA: TGTGCCAGCAGCCCCTATCACGAGCAGTACTTC
V: TRBV24-1; size: once; J: TRBJ2-1; D: TRBD1; CDR3: CATSDRTGYESRYNEQFF; DNA: TGTGCCACCAGTGATCGGACAGGGTATGAGTCGAGATACAATGAGCAGTTCTTC
V: TRBV28; size: -; J: TRBJ2-5; D: -; CDR3: CASFDYEETQYF; DNA: TGTGCCAGCTTTGACTACGAAGAGACCCAGTACTTC
V: TRBV5-1; size: -; J: TRBJ1-1; D: TRBD1; CDR3: CASSLGQGEPFNTEAFF; DNA: TGCGCCAGCAGCTTGGGACAGGGGGAACCTTTCAACACTGAAGCTTTCTTT
V: TRBV6-2/TRBV6-3; size: few; J: TRBJ2-2; D: -; CDR3: CASSYVLSGELFF; DNA: TGTGCCAGCAGTTATGTCCTCTCCGGGGAGCTGTTTTTT
V: TRBV5-1; size: -; J: TRBJ1-2; D: -; CDR3: CASSLNGLDALLYSNYGYTF; DNA: TGCGCCAGCAGCTTGAACGGGTTGGATGCCTTGTTATACTCTAACTATGGCTACACCTTC
V: TRBV28; size: -; J: TRBJ1-1; D: -; CDR3: CASSLRGTEAFF; DNA: TGTGCCAGCAGTTTAAGGGGCACTGAAGCTTTCTTT
V: TRBV5-5; size: -; J: TRBJ2-7; D: TRBD1; CDR3: CASTLTLRTGSYEQYF; DNA: TGTGCCAGCACGCTAACTCTCAGGACAGGGTCCTACGAGCAGTACTTC
V: TRBV2; size: -; J: TRBJ2-5; D: TRBD1; CDR3: CASLPGTGQETQYF; DNA: TGTGCCAGTCTACCCGGGACAGGCCAAGAGACCCAGTACTTC